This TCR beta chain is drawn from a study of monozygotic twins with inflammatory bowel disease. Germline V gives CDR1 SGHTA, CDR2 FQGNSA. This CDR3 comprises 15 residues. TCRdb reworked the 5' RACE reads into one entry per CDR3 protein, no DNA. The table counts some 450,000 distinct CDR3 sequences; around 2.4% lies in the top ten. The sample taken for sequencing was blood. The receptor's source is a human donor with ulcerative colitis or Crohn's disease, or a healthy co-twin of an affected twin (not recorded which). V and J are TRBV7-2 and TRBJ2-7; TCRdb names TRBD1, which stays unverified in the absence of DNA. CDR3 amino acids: CASTPSAVPNYEQYF.